This T cell receptor beta chain was retrieved from a study of T cell repertoires in cytomegalovirus infection. At the level of the study: The public TCR beta signatures pointed to both CMV infection and matching HLA type. Study observations and caveats: HLA-C-restricted, CMV-specific TCR beta clonotypes were dominant ex vivo.

The CDR3 totals 15 residues. V was pared by 1 base and J by 1 base, with 3 bases of the junction left unmatched. Germline V gene sequence: CDR1 MNHEY, CDR2 SVGEGT. This clonotype has only a few counts. Its target is unknown. TCRdb re-analysed the reads in MiXCR, keeping a single row per CDR3 protein. There are almost 300,000 distinct CDR3 sequences in the sample; roughly a tenth occur only once, and around 2.4% lies in the top ten. The rearrangement uses TRBV6-2 or TRBV6-3 and TRBJ2-5; 7 bases agree with TRBD2. Sequencing was carried out using PBMCs. The receptor's source is a human donor in good health (CMV status not recorded). Some clones in this sample may be carry-over from other donors' samples. CDR3 nucleotides: TGTGCCAGCAGTTACTTCGGGGGGACCCAAGAGACCCAGTACTTC. It translates to CASSYFGGTQETQYF.